These T cell receptor beta chains were read from a single sample in a study of cytomegalovirus exposure and HLA in healthy donors. Using immunoSEQ multiplex PCR, the repertoire was profiled, and TCRdb retains in-frame clones only, with some absent. The table lists approximately 150,000 clones, 65% to 80% of them singletons. Sequencing was performed on PBMCs. These receptors were obtained from a man aged 40-49 years in good health and CMV-seropositive. CDR3s include the opening cysteine and the closing phenylalanine or tryptophan. Fields, in order: J gene, D gene, V gene, clone size, CDR3 length, CDR3 DNA, CDR3 protein. The D gene is left open where the match is weak. Only part of the rows carry a size: once, few, many, or a class if the clone is expanded.

J: TRBJ2-3; D: TRBD2; V: TRBV7-8; size: .; length: 16; DNA: TGTGCCAGCAGCTTAATGGGGGGGATTTTGGCAGATACGCAGTATTTT; CDR3: CASSLMGGILADTQYF
J: TRBJ1-3; D: TRBD1; V: TRBV5-1; size: few; length: 16; DNA: TGCGCCAGCAGCCCCCTTACAGGGGGCAGTGGAAACACCATATATTTT; CDR3: CASSPLTGGSGNTIYF
J: TRBJ1-2; D: .; V: TRBV6-6; size: once; length: 14; DNA: TGTGCCAGCAGTACTGGGGGGTCTCACTATGGCTACACCTTC; CDR3: CASSTGGSHYGYTF
J: TRBJ2-1; D: .; V: TRBV7-2; size: .; length: 12; DNA: TGTGCCAGCAGCTTAGTGGCGGGTTCGCAGTTCTTC; CDR3: CASSLVAGSQFF
J: TRBJ2-2; D: TRBD2; V: TRBV30; size: .; length: 16; DNA: TGTGCCTGGAGTGTAACTAGCGGGAGGCCGACCGGGGAGCTGTTTTTT; CDR3: CAWSVTSGRPTGELFF
J: TRBJ2-1; D: .; V: TRBV11-2; size: .; length: 13; DNA: TGTGCCAGCAGCTTAGATGTGGGGCCGAGGCAGTTCTTC; CDR3: CASSLDVGPRQFF
J: TRBJ2-3; D: TRBD1; V: TRBV2; size: .; length: 14; DNA: TGTGCCAGCAAACAGGACAGGGGCACAGATACGCAGTATTTT; CDR3: CASKQDRGTDTQYF
J: TRBJ2-7; D: TRBD2; V: TRBV28; size: few; length: 15; DNA: TGTGCCAGCAGTTCCAGCGGGAGTCCTCCCTACGAGCAGTACTTC; CDR3: CASSSSGSPPYEQYF
J: TRBJ2-7; D: TRBD2; V: TRBV11-2; size: .; length: 14; DNA: TGTGCCAGCAGCCGAACCGGGACTAGCTACGAGCAGTACTTC; CDR3: CASSRTGTSYEQYF
J: TRBJ1-1; D: TRBD1; V: TRBV10-2; size: .; length: 13; DNA: TGCGCCAGCGGGACAGAGCTATACACTGAAGCTTTCTTT; CDR3: CASGTELYTEAFF
J: TRBJ2-1; D: .; V: TRBV6-1; size: .; length: 13; DNA: TGTGCCAGCTTCGGACAAAGCTACAATGAGCAGTTCTTC; CDR3: CASFGQSYNEQFF
J: TRBJ2-5; D: .; V: TRBV7-3; size: .; length: 14; DNA: TGTGCCAGCAGCTCTAATAGCGGACAAGAGACCCAGTACTTC; CDR3: CASSSNSGQETQYF
J: TRBJ1-1; D: .; V: TRBV28; size: .; length: 12; DNA: TGTGCCAGCACCCGCGCGAACACTGAAGCTTTCTTT; CDR3: CASTRANTEAFF
J: TRBJ2-3; D: TRBD1; V: TRBV7-2; size: .; length: 15; DNA: TGTGCCAGCAGCGATAACAGGGGGCTGGCAGATACGCAGTATTTT; CDR3: CASSDNRGLADTQYF
J: TRBJ2-2; D: .; V: TRBV25-1; size: few; length: 14; DNA: TGTGCCAGCGAGACAGAAGCGAACACCGGGGAGCTGTTTTTT; CDR3: CASETEANTGELFF
J: TRBJ2-1; D: TRBD2; V: TRBV5-4; size: .; length: 17; DNA: TGTGCCAGCAGCTTGGTATATCTGGGACTAGCTCCCAATGAGCAGTTCTTC; CDR3: CASSLVYLGLAPNEQFF
J: TRBJ2-5; D: TRBD1; V: TRBV5-1; size: few; length: 16; DNA: TGCGCCAGCACAGAACCTCGGACAGGAGCACAAGAGACCCAGTACTTC; CDR3: CASTEPRTGAQETQYF
J: TRBJ2-7; D: TRBD1; V: TRBV5-8; size: once; length: 14; DNA: TGTGCCAGCAGCCCCCGGACAGGGGGCTACGAGCAGTACTTC; CDR3: CASSPRTGGYEQYF
J: TRBJ2-5; D: TRBD1; V: TRBV5-1; size: .; length: 14; DNA: TGCGCCAGCAGCGCATCAGGGGGCGGCGAGACCCAGTACTTC; CDR3: CASSASGGGETQYF
J: TRBJ2-1; D: TRBD2; V: TRBV11-2; size: .; length: 15; DNA: TGTGCCAGCAGCTGGGGGGGGAGCTCCTACAATGAGCAGTTCTTC; CDR3: CASSWGGSSYNEQFF
J: TRBJ2-7; D: .; V: TRBV2; size: once; length: 12; DNA: TGTGCCAGCAACGAGCGGGCCTACGAGCAGTACTTC; CDR3: CASNERAYEQYF
J: TRBJ2-1; D: .; V: TRBV11-2; size: .; length: 16; DNA: TGTGCCAGCAGCTTCACCGTGACTGGAACTTACAATGAGCAGTTCTTC; CDR3: CASSFTVTGTYNEQFF
J: TRBJ1-5; D: .; V: TRBV6-5; size: .; length: 13; DNA: TGTGCCAGCAGGACAACAACCAATCAGCCCCAGCATTTT; CDR3: CASRTTTNQPQHF
J: TRBJ2-1; D: .; V: TRBV7-8; size: .; length: 15; DNA: TGTGCCAGCAGCTCCTTCACGGGGATACTTAATGAGCAGTTCTTC; CDR3: CASSSFTGILNEQFF
J: TRBJ2-7; D: TRBD2; V: TRBV2; size: few; length: 17; DNA: TGTGCCAGCAGTGAAGGACTAGCGGGAGGGGGGACCTACGAGCAGTACTTC; CDR3: CASSEGLAGGGTYEQYF
J: TRBJ1-2; D: .; V: TRBV19; size: .; length: 13; DNA: TGTGCCAGTACCTTCCGAACAGGTCGGGGCTACACCTTC; CDR3: CASTFRTGRGYTF
J: TRBJ1-1; D: .; V: TRBV7-2; size: .; length: 14; DNA: TGTGCCAGCAGCTTAGGGCAGATGAACACTGAAGCTTTCTTT; CDR3: CASSLGQMNTEAFF
J: TRBJ2-6; D: .; V: TRBV14; size: .; length: 14; DNA: TGTGCCAGCAGCCAGATCTCTGGGGCCAACGGCCTGACTTTC; CDR3: CASSQISGANGLTF
J: TRBJ2-2; D: TRBD2; V: TRBV7-2; size: .; length: 15; DNA: TGTGCCAGCAGCCGGGGACTAGTAGGCTCCGGGGAGCTGTTTTTT; CDR3: CASSRGLVGSGELFF
J: TRBJ1-4; D: .; V: TRBV25-1; size: .; length: 15; DNA: TGTGCCAGCAGTGATAGAACAGGCCCGCGTGAAAAACTGTTTTTT; CDR3: CASSDRTGPREKLFF
J: TRBJ2-1; D: TRBD1; V: TRBV10-3; size: .; length: 14; DNA: TGTGCCATCAGGGGACAGTCGTTTTTCAATGAGCAGTTCTTC; CDR3: CAIRGQSFFNEQFF
J: TRBJ2-3; D: .; V: TRBV9; size: .; length: 15; DNA: TGTGCCAGCAGCCGTCAGGGGGGCGGCATGGATACGCAGTATTTT; CDR3: CASSRQGGGMDTQYF
J: TRBJ2-7; D: .; V: TRBV28; size: .; length: 14; DNA: TGTGCGACAGCGAAAGGGCCAGATGGTTTCGAGCAGTACTTC; CDR3: CATAKGPDGFEQYF
J: TRBJ2-1; D: TRBD2; V: TRBV5-8; size: .; length: 17; DNA: TGTGCCAGCAGCTTTATTCGTGGGAGGGCCGCATTCAATGAGCAGTTCTTC; CDR3: CASSFIRGRAAFNEQFF
J: TRBJ1-1; D: .; V: TRBV6-1; size: .; length: 11; DNA: TGTGCCAGCAGTGATCAGATTCCAGCTTTCTTT; CDR3: CASSDQIPAFF
J: TRBJ1-1; D: .; V: TRBV5-4; size: few; length: 13; DNA: TGTGCCAGCAGCTTGGCTCTCGCTAGTGAAGCTTTCTTT; CDR3: CASSLALASEAFF
J: TRBJ2-3; D: .; V: TRBV2; size: .; length: 13; DNA: TGTGCCAGCAGGCGGGCGACCACAGATACGCAGTATTTT; CDR3: CASRRATTDTQYF
J: TRBJ2-3; D: TRBD2; V: TRBV28; size: .; length: 18; DNA: TGTGCCAGCAGTCTTAGACTAGCGGAAATCATTAGCACAGATACGCAGTATTTT; CDR3: CASSLRLAEIISTDTQYF
J: TRBJ2-7; D: .; V: TRBV13; size: .; length: 15; DNA: TGTGCCAGCAGCTTGGCCGGGACTGGCTCCTACGAGCAGTACTTC; CDR3: CASSLAGTGSYEQYF
J: TRBJ2-7; D: .; V: TRBV9; size: .; length: 15; DNA: TGTGCCAGCAGCGCCTTCGACAGCAGCTCCTACGAGCAGTACTTC; CDR3: CASSAFDSSSYEQYF